These 10 T cell receptor beta chains were sequenced from one sample in a study of T cells in Graves' hyperthyroidism and ophthalmopathy. RNA transcripts provided the source from which TCR beta CDR3 regions were amplified. Initially, a first-round RT-PCR of the TCR CDR3 employed the HTBI primer set. TCRdb called the multiplex PCR reads again in MiXCR, with one record for every CDR3 protein. The sample includes roughly 500,000 distinct CDR3 sequences, about 16% seen only once; the top ten take about 29%. Sequenced sample: blood. Receptors were obtained from a woman in her 30s with Graves' ophthalmopathy.

The rearrangement links TRBV19 to TRBJ1-5; possibly TRBD1 for D (6 bases). Trimming took 6 bases from V and 7 from J, leaving 13 bases between them. The CDR3 has 13 residues. CDR1 and CDR2 from the germline V gene are LNHDA and SQIVND (reference sequence). The CDR3 DNA reads as TGTGCCAGTAGAACAGGGTCTTGGCAGCCCCAGCATTTT. Translating it yields CASRTGSWQPQHF.

This clonotype was seen repeatedly, ten times or more. The V and J genes are TRBV20-1 and TRBJ1-1, with D possibly matching TRBD1 (6 bases). Germline V lookup: CDR1 DFQATT, CDR2 SNEGSKA (reference sequence). Trimming stripped 0 bases from V and 5 bases from J, with 22 bases between. The CDR3 extends over 17 amino acids. The CDR3 loop is CSARDVRGGDELTEAFF. CDR3 in DNA: TGCAGTGCTAGAGATGTCCGAGGGGGTGACGAATTGACTGAAGCTTTCTTT.

This clonotype was detected a few times. The chain joins TRBV14 to TRBJ1-3; a weak D match, TRBD1 (5 bases). The CDR3 loop spans 15 amino acids. CDR1 SGHDN and CDR2 FVKESK come from the germline V gene. V lost 6 bases, J lost 4 bases, and 16 bases lay in between. DNA for the CDR3: TGTGCCAGCAGTATCTCCGGGGGGTTCGGAAACACCATATATTTT. The encoded protein is CASSISGGFGNTIYF.

About this clonotype: It may be a read error: a sequence one base away is much more abundant. CDR3 protein: CACTKGLAGGFTGELFF. The DNA of the CDR3 is TGTGCCTGCACCAAAGGACTAGCGGGAGGATTCACCGGGGAGCTGTTTTTT. This chain links TRBV28 with TRBJ2-2; TRBD2 matches at 14 bases. Germline-derived CDR1 and CDR2 are MDHEN and SYDVKM. Trimming at V came to 11 bases and at J to 4 bases, leaving 12 bases not matched to a gene. The CDR3 is made up of 17 amino acids.

This chain links TRBV7-8 with TRBJ2-7, with D possibly matching TRBD2 (7 bases). Trimming shortened V by 1 base and J by 3 bases, and 13 bases separated the two germline ends. There are 15 residues in the CDR3. From germline, CDR1 is SGHVS and CDR2 FQNEAQ. The CDR3 coding sequence is TGTGCCAGCAGCTTAGGGGGGGGCTATTACTACGAGCAGTACTTC. Its translation: CASSLGGGYYYEQYF.

This chain joins TRBV5-1 and TRBJ2-5; D is unresolved. The V gene lost 1 base and the J gene lost 13 bases, with 2 bases spanning the gap. This CDR3 region has 8 residues. Germline CDR1 SGHRS, CDR2 YFSETQ. The CDR3 DNA reads as TGCGCCAGCAGCTTGAGGTACTTC. It is translated as CASSLRYF.

This clonotype has more than one count but fewer than ten. This chain uses TRBV20-1 with TRBJ2-1; D might be TRBD1 (6 bases). Germline V CDR1 and CDR2: DFQATT, SNEGSKA (reference sequence). This CDR3 is built from 20 residues. The V and J ends lost 2 bases and 0 bases respectively, with 26 bases between them. The CDR3 spells CSARQYQQGDRASSYNEQFF. CDR3 DNA: TGCAGTGCTAGACAGTACCAACAGGGAGACCGGGCCAGCTCCTACAATGAGCAGTTCTTC.

At least ten counts were recorded for this clonotype. The chain carries TRBV7-2 and TRBJ1-1; TRBD1 is a possible D gene (5 bases). The germline V gene has CDR1 SGHTA and CDR2 FQGNSA. Between the trimmed V and J ends, which lost 8 bases and 5 bases, there was a span of 18 bases. The CDR3 loop spans 14 amino acids. Here the CDR3 reads CASGWGNTGTEAFF. In DNA form, the CDR3 reads TGTGCCAGCGGCTGGGGCAACACCGGGACTGAAGCTTTCTTT.

This clonotype was seen at least ten times. The CDR3 bases are TGTGCCAGCAAGCGGGAGATCGGGGGTGAGCAGTTCTTC. Residues: CASKREIGGEQFF. This chain uses TRBV2 with TRBJ2-1, with 8 bases lining up with TRBD2. The CDR3 sequence is 13 residues long. V shed 7 bases and J 9 bases; nucleotides not matched to a gene: 8. The germline CDR1 and CDR2 sequences are SNHLY and FYNNEI.

This clonotype was found a few times. The genes are TRBV5-1 and TRBJ2-1; the D gene is possibly TRBD2 (5 bases). The CDR3 extends over 15 amino acids. Germline V gene data show CDR1 as SGHRS and CDR2 as YFSETQ. V was shortened by 0 bases and J by 0 bases, with 7 bases between the two germline ends. This CDR3 is CASSLAAGSYNEQFF. The CDR3, as DNA: TGCGCCAGCAGCTTGGCGGCGGGCTCCTACAATGAGCAGTTCTTC.